This T cell receptor beta chain was documented in a study of control samples from healthy donors and cancer patients. Profiled with immunoSEQ multiplex PCR; TCRdb holds only in-frame clones, not every one. In the table there are approximately 130,000 clones, roughly 91% of which are singletons. The sequenced material came from blood. The TCR comes from a man aged 40-49 years in good health.

The chain's CDR3 is CASSLHGYTF. The CDR3, as DNA: TGTGCCAGCAGCTTACATGGCTACACCTTC. The V and J genes are TRBV7-2 and TRBJ1-2; D unclear. This CDR3 contains 10 residues. Germline loops: CDR1 SGHTA, CDR2 FQGNSA. V gave up 2 bases and J gave up 6 bases, with 1 base separating them.